This is a list of T cell receptor beta chains from one sample in a study of T cells in Graves' hyperthyroidism and ophthalmopathy. TCRdb recomputed calls from the multiplex PCR reads with MiXCR, one row per CDR3 protein. Of about 300,000 distinct CDR3 sequences in the sample, approximately 18% were seen once. The source material was blood. These receptors originate from a man in his forties or fifties with Graves' ophthalmopathy. Both conserved end residues are part of each CDR3. A D gene is named only where the DNA matches it firmly. Not every row has a clone size; where given, it reads once, few, many or a size class.

V gene	D gene	J gene	clone size	CDR3 length	CDR3 protein	CDR3 DNA
TRBV20-1	TRBD2	TRBJ2-7	many	15	CSARGPSGSTYEQYF	TGCAGTGCTAGAGGCCCCAGCGGGAGTACATACGAGCAGTACTTC
TRBV19	NA	TRBJ2-6	NA	16	CASTIRGGSGANVLTF	TGTGCCAGTACCATCAGAGGGGGCTCTGGGGCCAACGTCCTGACTTTC
TRBV11-2	TRBD2	TRBJ2-7	many	21	CASSTGKATSGRIGRFYEQYF	TGTGCCAGCAGCACAGGAAAGGCTACTAGCGGGAGGATCGGAAGGTTTTACGAGCAGTACTTC
TRBV2	TRBD2	TRBJ2-1	many	15	CASTSSGSSYNEQFF	TGTGCCAGCACATCCAGCGGGAGCTCCTACAATGAGCAGTTCTTC
TRBV6-1	TRBD1	TRBJ1-5	NA	16	CASSSTGGFENQPQHF	TGTGCCAGCAGTTCGACAGGGGGATTTGAAAATCAGCCCCAGCATTTT
TRBV25-1	NA	TRBJ2-7	few	17	CASSEAPGPPRGYEQYF	TGTGCCAGCAGTGAAGCCCCGGGTCCACCACGGGGATACGAGCAGTACTTC
TRBV7-2	TRBD1	TRBJ1-3	NA	15	CASSFQGGTGNTIYF	TGTGCCAGCAGCTTCCAGGGGGGGACTGGAAACACCATATATTTT
TRBV28	TRBD1	TRBJ1-6	few	14	CASSRDRWQSPLHF	TGTGCCAGCAGCAGGGACAGGTGGCAATCACCCCTCCACTTT
TRBV20-1	NA	TRBJ2-3	NA	17	CSALGTPPTAVADTRYF	TGCAGTGCCCTAGGGACCCCCCCGACCGCCGTGGCAGATACGCGGTATTTT
TRBV9	TRBD1	TRBJ2-5	NA	16	CASSPTQGALGETQYF	TGTGCCAGCAGCCCAACACAGGGGGCATTGGGAGAGACCCAGTACTTC